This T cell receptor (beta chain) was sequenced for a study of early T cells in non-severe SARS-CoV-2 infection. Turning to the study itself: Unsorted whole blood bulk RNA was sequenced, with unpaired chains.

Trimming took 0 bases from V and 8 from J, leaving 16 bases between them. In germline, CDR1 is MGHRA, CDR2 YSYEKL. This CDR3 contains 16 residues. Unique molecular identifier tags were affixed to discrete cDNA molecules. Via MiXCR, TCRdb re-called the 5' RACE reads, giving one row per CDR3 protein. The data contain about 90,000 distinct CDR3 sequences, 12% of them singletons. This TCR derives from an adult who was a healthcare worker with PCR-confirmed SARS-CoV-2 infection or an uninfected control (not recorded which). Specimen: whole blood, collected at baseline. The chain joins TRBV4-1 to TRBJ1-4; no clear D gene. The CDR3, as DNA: TGCGCCAGCAGCCAAGAAGAGCGGAGGCTCGGAGAAAAACTGTTTTTT. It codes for CASSQEERRLGEKLFF.